This is a list of T cell receptor beta chains from one sample in a study of blood T cell repertoires in COVID-19. Using immunoSEQ multiplex PCR, the repertoire was profiled, and TCRdb retains in-frame clones only, with some absent. The sample has some 200,000 clones; around 81% are singletons. Specimen: PBMCs or T cells enriched from blood (not recorded which). These receptors all stem from a woman in her 50s with acute COVID-19. The CDR3 runs from the conserved cysteine through the conserved F or W. The D gene is left open where the match is weak. Rows give clone size only sometimes, using once, few, many, or a class for an expanded clone.

d_call,v_call,j_call,cdr3_length,clone_size,cdr3_nt,cdr3_aa
.,TRBV19,TRBJ1-5,13,.,TGTGCCAGTAGTATGGGGGGTAGTCAGCCCCAGCATTTT,CASSMGGSQPQHF
.,TRBV4-2,TRBJ2-3,16,once,TGTGCCAGCAGCCAAGAAGGAGGGGTGGTCACAGATACGCAGTATTTT,CASSQEGGVVTDTQYF
.,TRBV4-3,TRBJ2-7,16,.,TGCGCCAGCAGCCAAGATCTCCGGACAGACCACTACGAGCAGTACTTC,CASSQDLRTDHYEQYF
TRBD2,TRBV24-1,TRBJ2-7,13,once,TGTGCCACCAGTGAACCTGGGACTAGCGATACGTACTTC,CATSEPGTSDTYF
.,TRBV7-6,TRBJ2-7,13,.,TGTGCCAGCAGCTTAGCCCAACTAGGAGAGCAGTACTTC,CASSLAQLGEQYF
.,TRBV9,TRBJ2-2,16,.,TGTGCCAGCAGCGTAGCCGTCGTAATGAACACCGGGGAGCTGTTTTTT,CASSVAVVMNTGELFF
TRBD2,TRBV11-1,TRBJ2-1,16,once,TGTGCCAGCAGCTTAATCTCTAGCGGGGGGGCCACTGAGCAGTTCTTC,CASSLISSGGATEQFF
TRBD1,TRBV29-1,TRBJ1-5,14,.,TGCAGCGTTGCCGAACAGGGGGTTAATCAGCCCCAGCATTTT,CSVAEQGVNQPQHF
TRBD2,TRBV5-1,TRBJ2-2,15,.,TGCGCCAGCAGCTTGGTAGCGGGGCTGGCCGGGGAGCTGTTTTTT,CASSLVAGLAGELFF
.,TRBV7-2,TRBJ1-2,13,.,TGTGCCAGCAGTCGAGGGGAGGGGGTAGGCTACACCTTC,CASSRGEGVGYTF
.,TRBV18,TRBJ2-7,11,.,TGTGCCAGCTCACCCCTTAACGAGCAGTACTTC,CASSPLNEQYF
.,TRBV29-1,TRBJ2-5,14,.,TGCAGCGTCCATACCCAGGGGGGCGCAGAGACCCAGTACTTC,CSVHTQGGAETQYF
.,TRBV28,TRBJ2-2,13,few,TGTGCCAGTCTTCAGGGCCCACCCGGGGAGCTGTTTTTT,CASLQGPPGELFF
TRBD1,TRBV30,TRBJ2-7,14,.,TGTGCCTGGAGTGTACCAGCGACAGGGGGCGAGCAGTACTTC,CAWSVPATGGEQYF
.,TRBV20-1,TRBJ1-1,11,.,TGCAGTGCTCCGGGGGACACTGAAGCTTTCTTT,CSAPGDTEAFF
TRBD2,TRBV28,TRBJ2-3,14,.,TGTGCCAGCGGTTCAAGCGGGAGTGCAGATACGCAGTATTTT,CASGSSGSADTQYF
TRBD2,TRBV9,TRBJ2-1,16,.,TGTGCCAGCAGCGTTAAGTCGCTAGCGGGGGCGAATGAGCAGTTCTTC,CASSVKSLAGANEQFF
TRBD2,TRBV12-3/TRBV12-4,TRBJ2-5,13,.,TGTGCCAGCAGCCCTAGCGGGGAAGAGACCCAGTACTTC,CASSPSGEETQYF